The present entry profiles one T cell receptor beta chain with its context. The sample comes from a study of Ad26.COV2.S vaccination and SARS-CoV-2 variants. The treatment denotes: 19 received Ad26.COV2.S at low or high dose, single or two shots; 5 received placebo; per-sample allocation not given. Collection of the samples took place on day 63 after the first injection of vaccine or placebo. TCRdb keeps only in-frame clones here, not all; method: immunoSEQ multiplex PCR. This sample has about 480,000 clones, with around nine tenths found just once. Germline loops: CDR1 SEHNR, CDR2 FQNEAQ (reference sequence). The V and J ends lost 6 bases and 7 bases respectively, with 15 bases between them. The CDR3 has 13 amino acids.

The sample was peripheral blood, taken in a trial of Ad26.COV2.S vaccine versus placebo. The source of this sequence is a person between 18 and 59 years old who received the Ad26.COV2.S COVID-19 vaccine or a placebo. The V and J genes are TRBV7-9 and TRBJ1-1, with D tentatively TRBD1 (6 bases). CDR3 in amino acids: CASSISGGLEAFF. The CDR3 nucleotides read TGTGCCAGCAGTATAAGCGGGGGGCTTGAAGCTTTCTTT. Full variable domain (remainder filled in from reference TRBV7-9 and TRBJ1-1): DTGVSQNPRHKITKRGQNVTFRCDPISEHNRLYWYRQTLGQGPEFLTYFQNEAQLEKSRLLSDRFSAERPKGSFSTLEIQRTEQGDSAMYLCASSISGGLEAFFGQGTRLTVV.